These T cell receptor beta chains were read from a single sample in a study of blood T cell repertoires in COVID-19. Repertoires were generated with immunoSEQ multiplex PCR, while TCRdb's copy carries only in-frame clones and drops some. The repertoire holds 200,000 to 250,000 clones, with around 83% as singletons. The sample consisted of peripheral blood. These receptors all come from a middle-aged man with acute or convalescent COVID-19. The CDR3 runs from the conserved cysteine through the conserved F or W. D genes are given only for firm matches. Size is omitted from some rows. Given values are once, few, many or a class for expanded clones.

j_gene	v_gene	d_gene	abundance	CDR3aa	CDR3nt
TRBJ1-4	TRBV19	TRBD1	once	CASSPQVGTAYEKLFF	TGTGCCAGTAGCCCCCAGGTGGGGACAGCTTATGAAAAACTGTTTTTT
TRBJ1-1	TRBV7-3	TRBD1	NA	CASSPPAQGQGPKNTEAFF	TGTGCCAGCAGCCCCCCTGCGCAGGGACAGGGACCTAAAAACACTGAAGCTTTCTTT
TRBJ2-3	TRBV18	TRBD2	NA	CASSPKRLAGGPANTDTQYF	TGTGCCAGCTCACCAAAGAGACTAGCGGGGGGGCCCGCCAACACAGATACGCAGTATTTT
TRBJ2-4	TRBV18	NA	once	CASSSGEGVAKNIQYF	TGTGCCAGCTCCTCCGGGGAAGGCGTCGCCAAAAACATTCAGTACTTC
TRBJ1-5	TRBV28	NA	few	CASSKGLSNQPQHF	TGTGCCAGCAGCAAAGGACTGAGCAATCAGCCCCAGCATTTT
TRBJ1-1	TRBV15	TRBD1	NA	CATSRGYQTGRTEAFF	TGTGCCACCAGCAGAGGGTACCAGACAGGGAGGACTGAAGCTTTCTTT
TRBJ1-2	TRBV4-3	NA	NA	CASSPGNYGYTF	TGCGCCAGCAGCCCAGGCAACTATGGCTACACCTTC
TRBJ1-6	TRBV12-3/TRBV12-4	NA	NA	CASSLWRGSPLHF	TGTGCCAGCAGTTTATGGAGGGGTTCACCCCTCCACTTT
TRBJ1-3	TRBV5-1	NA	NA	CASSIGVENTIYF	TGCGCCAGCAGCATCGGGGTTGAAAACACCATATATTTT
TRBJ2-2	TRBV11-2	NA	NA	CASSLEGQNTGELFF	TGTGCCAGCAGCTTAGAGGGCCAGAACACCGGGGAGCTGTTTTTT
TRBJ2-7	TRBV13	TRBD2	NA	CASSETRGGGYEQYF	TGTGCCAGCAGCGAAACCCGCGGGGGGGGCTACGAGCAGTACTTC
TRBJ1-2	TRBV19	NA	NA	CASSMRGTNYGYTF	TGTGCCAGTAGTATGCGGGGGACGAACTATGGCTACACCTTC
TRBJ2-5	TRBV15	NA	NA	CATSIAHGGLAQETQYF	TGTGCCACCAGCATCGCTCACGGGGGTCTCGCTCAAGAGACCCAGTACTTC
TRBJ2-7	TRBV5-1	TRBD1	few	CASSLAGQGTNEQYF	TGCGCCAGCAGCCTGGCGGGACAGGGGACGAACGAGCAGTACTTC
TRBJ1-1	TRBV7-3	NA	NA	CASSLTGQNTEAFF	TGTGCCAGCAGCTTAACCGGACAGAACACTGAAGCTTTCTTT
TRBJ2-3	TRBV18	NA	NA	CASSPDRRTDTQYF	TGTGCCAGCTCACCGGACAGACGCACAGATACGCAGTATTTT
TRBJ2-5	TRBV28	NA	NA	CASSPIPLAAQETQYF	TGTGCCAGCAGTCCAATACCATTAGCGGCCCAAGAGACCCAGTACTTC
TRBJ1-2	TRBV9	TRBD1	NA	CASSGGQGVYGYTF	TGTGCCAGCAGCGGGGGACAGGGTGTGTATGGCTACACCTTC
TRBJ2-5	TRBV7-9	TRBD1	NA	CASSPNRGGSAETQYF	TGTGCCAGCAGCCCGAACAGGGGTGGGTCAGCAGAGACCCAGTACTTC
TRBJ2-7	TRBV2	NA	NA	CASLSESGGNEQYF	TGTGCCAGCCTAAGCGAATCAGGGGGGAACGAGCAGTACTTC
TRBJ2-6	TRBV7-2	NA	NA	CASSPVEAGANVLTF	TGTGCCAGCAGCCCAGTGGAGGCTGGGGCCAACGTCCTGACTTTC
TRBJ1-2	TRBV10-3	NA	NA	CAISESGRGGYGYTF	TGTGCCATCAGTGAGTCGGGTCGGGGAGGCTATGGCTACACCTTC
TRBJ2-3	TRBV5-1	NA	NA	CASSAFGGAMADTQYF	TGCGCCAGCAGTGCCTTTGGGGGGGCGATGGCAGATACGCAGTATTTT
TRBJ1-1	TRBV3-1/TRBV3-2	NA	NA	CASSQTRADAFF	TGTGCCAGCAGCCAAACCAGGGCGGACGCTTTCTTT
TRBJ1-1	TRBV19	TRBD1	NA	CASSTIPPGQGRTEAFF	TGTGCCAGTAGTACCATTCCCCCGGGACAGGGGAGAACTGAAGCTTTCTTT
TRBJ2-1	TRBV3-1/TRBV3-2	NA	NA	CASSQDLTNEQFF	TGTGCCAGCAGCCAAGATCTAACCAATGAGCAGTTCTTC
TRBJ2-1	TRBV11-3	TRBD1	NA	CASSPAYGTGVEQFF	TGTGCCAGCAGCCCAGCGTACGGGACAGGGGTTGAGCAGTTCTTC
TRBJ2-7	TRBV6-6	NA	NA	CASSNQESSYEQYF	TGTGCCAGCAGTAACCAGGAAAGCTCCTACGAGCAGTACTTC